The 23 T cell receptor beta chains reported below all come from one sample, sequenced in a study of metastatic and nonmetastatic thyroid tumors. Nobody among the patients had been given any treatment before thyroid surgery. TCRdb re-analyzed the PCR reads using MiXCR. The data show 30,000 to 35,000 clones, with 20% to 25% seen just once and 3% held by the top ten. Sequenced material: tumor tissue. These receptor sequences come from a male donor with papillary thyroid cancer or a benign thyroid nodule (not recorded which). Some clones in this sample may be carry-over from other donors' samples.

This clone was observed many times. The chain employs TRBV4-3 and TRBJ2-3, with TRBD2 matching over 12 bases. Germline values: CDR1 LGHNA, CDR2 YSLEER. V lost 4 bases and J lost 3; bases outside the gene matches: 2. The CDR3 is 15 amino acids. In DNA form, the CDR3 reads TGCGCCAGCAGCCCTAGCGGGAGGGGAACAGATACGCAGTATTTT. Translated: CASSPSGRGTDTQYF.

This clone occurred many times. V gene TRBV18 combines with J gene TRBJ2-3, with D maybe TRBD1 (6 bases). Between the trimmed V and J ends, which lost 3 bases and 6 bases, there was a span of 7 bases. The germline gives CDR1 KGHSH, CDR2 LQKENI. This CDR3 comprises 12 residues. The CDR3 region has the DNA TGTGCCAGCTCACCGCAGGGGGATACGCAGTATTTT. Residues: CASSPQGDTQYF.

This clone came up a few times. CDR3 region: CASSSRDRSSYEQYF. DNA of the CDR3: TGTGCCAGCAGCAGTCGGGACCGAAGCTCCTACGAGCAGTACTTC. The J gene is TRBJ2-7, the V gene TRBV28; D is perhaps TRBD1 or TRBD2 (5 bases each). This CDR3 has 15 residues. Trimming took off 6 bases at V and 0 bases at J, with 15 bases between the two ends. Per germline, CDR1 MDHEN and CDR2 SYDVKM.

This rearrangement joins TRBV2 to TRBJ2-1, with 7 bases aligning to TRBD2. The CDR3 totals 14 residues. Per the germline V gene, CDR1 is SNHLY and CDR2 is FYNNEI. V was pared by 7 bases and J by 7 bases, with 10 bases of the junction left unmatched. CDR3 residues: CASKGLGAENEQFF. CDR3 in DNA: TGTGCCAGCAAAGGACTAGGCGCTGAGAATGAGCAGTTCTTC.

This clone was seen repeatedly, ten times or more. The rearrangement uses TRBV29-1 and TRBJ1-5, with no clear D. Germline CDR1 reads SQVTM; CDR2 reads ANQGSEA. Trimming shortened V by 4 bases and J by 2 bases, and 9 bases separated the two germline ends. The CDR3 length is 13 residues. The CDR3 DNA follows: TGCAGCGTTGGATGGGGAGGCAATCAGCCCCAGCATTTT. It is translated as CSVGWGGNQPQHF.

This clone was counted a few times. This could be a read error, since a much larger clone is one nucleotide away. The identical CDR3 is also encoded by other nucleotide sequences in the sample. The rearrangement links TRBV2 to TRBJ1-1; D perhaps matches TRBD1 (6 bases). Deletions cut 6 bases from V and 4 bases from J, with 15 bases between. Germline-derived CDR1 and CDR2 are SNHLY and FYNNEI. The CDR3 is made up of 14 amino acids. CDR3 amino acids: CASRLTGPATEAFF. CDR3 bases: TGTGCCAGCAGACTTACAGGGCCGGCCACTGAAGCTTTCTTT.

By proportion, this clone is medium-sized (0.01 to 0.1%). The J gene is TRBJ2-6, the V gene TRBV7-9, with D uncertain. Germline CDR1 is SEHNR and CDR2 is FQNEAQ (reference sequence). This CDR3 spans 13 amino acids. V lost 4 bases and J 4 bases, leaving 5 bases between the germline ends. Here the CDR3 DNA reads TGTGCCAGCAGCTCAGCCGGGGCCAACGTCCTGACTTTC. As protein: CASSSAGANVLTF.

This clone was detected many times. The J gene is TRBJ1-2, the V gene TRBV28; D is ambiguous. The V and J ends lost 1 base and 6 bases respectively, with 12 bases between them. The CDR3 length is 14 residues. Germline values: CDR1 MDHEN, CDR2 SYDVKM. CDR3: CASSLFPGSDGYTF. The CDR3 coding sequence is TGTGCCAGCAGTTTATTCCCCGGGTCGGATGGCTACACCTTC.

The CDR3 coding sequence is TGTGCCAGCAGCTTAAAGGGGGCGGGTTGGAACTATGGCTACACCTTC. This encodes CASSLKGAGWNYGYTF. The V and J genes are TRBV7-4 and TRBJ1-2; 7 bases agree with TRBD1. CDR3 length: 16 amino acids. Germline V gene data show CDR1 as SGHVT and CDR2 as SQSDAQ. V lost 2 bases and J lost 2; bases outside the gene matches: 8.

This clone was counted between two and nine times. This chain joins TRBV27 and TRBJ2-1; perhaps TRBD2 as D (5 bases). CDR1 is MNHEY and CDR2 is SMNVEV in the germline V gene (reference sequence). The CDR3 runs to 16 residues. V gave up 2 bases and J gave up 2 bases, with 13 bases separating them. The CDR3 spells CASSLGRGRPYNEQFF. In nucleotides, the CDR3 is TGTGCCAGCAGTTTAGGGCGTGGGAGACCCTACAATGAGCAGTTCTTC.

CDR3 sequence reads: CASSRSAGYNEQFF. The CDR3 nucleotides are TGTGCCAGCAGCCGCTCAGCGGGATACAATGAGCAGTTCTTC. V is TRBV5-5 and J is TRBJ2-1; 7 bases align to TRBD2. The V gene end was trimmed by 4 bases and the J gene end by 4 bases; junction bases not matched to a gene: 5. The CDR3 has 14 residues. CDR1 is SGHKS, CDR2 YYEKEE, per germline (reference sequence).

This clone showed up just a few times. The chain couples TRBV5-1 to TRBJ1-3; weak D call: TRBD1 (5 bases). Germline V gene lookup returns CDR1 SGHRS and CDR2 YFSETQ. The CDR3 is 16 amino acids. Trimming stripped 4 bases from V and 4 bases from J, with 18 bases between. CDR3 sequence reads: CASSLLFQGTGNTIYF. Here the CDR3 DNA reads TGCGCCAGCAGCCTTCTATTCCAGGGTACAGGAAACACCATATATTTT.

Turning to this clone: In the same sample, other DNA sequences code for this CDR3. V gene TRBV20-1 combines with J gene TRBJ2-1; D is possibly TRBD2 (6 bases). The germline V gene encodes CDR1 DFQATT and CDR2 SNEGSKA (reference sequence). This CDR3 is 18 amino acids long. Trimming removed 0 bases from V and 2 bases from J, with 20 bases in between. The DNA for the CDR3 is TGCAGTGCTAGAGATCCGGGTGGTACTAGCAACACCTACAATGAGCAGTTCTTC. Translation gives CSARDPGGTSNTYNEQFF.

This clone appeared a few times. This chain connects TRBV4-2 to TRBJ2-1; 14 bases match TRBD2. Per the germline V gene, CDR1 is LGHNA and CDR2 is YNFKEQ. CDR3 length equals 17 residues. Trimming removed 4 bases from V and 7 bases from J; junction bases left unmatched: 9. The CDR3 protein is CASSPTGTSGSGNEQFF. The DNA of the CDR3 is TGTGCCAGCAGCCCCACCGGGACTAGCGGGAGTGGTAATGAGCAGTTCTTC.

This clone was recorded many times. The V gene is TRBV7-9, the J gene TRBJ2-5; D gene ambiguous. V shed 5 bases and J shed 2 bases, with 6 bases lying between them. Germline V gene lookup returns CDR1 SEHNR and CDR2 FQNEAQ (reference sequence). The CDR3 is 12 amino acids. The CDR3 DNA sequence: TGTGCCAGCAGCAAGATACAAGAGACCCAGTACTTC. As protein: CASSKIQETQYF.

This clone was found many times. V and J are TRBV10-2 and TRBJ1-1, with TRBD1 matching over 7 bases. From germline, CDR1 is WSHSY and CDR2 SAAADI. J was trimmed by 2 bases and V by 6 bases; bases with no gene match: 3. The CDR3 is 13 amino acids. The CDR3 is CASRQGVNTEAFF. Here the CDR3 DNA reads TGCGCCAGCAGGCAGGGGGTTAACACTGAAGCTTTCTTT.

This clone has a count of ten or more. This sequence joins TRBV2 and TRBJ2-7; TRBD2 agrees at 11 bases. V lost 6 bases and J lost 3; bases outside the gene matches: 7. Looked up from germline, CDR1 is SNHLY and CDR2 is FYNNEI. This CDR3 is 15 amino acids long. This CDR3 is CASREGTSGDYEQYF. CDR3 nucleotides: TGTGCCAGCAGGGAGGGGACTAGCGGAGACTACGAGCAGTACTTC. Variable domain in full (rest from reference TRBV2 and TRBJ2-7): EPEVTQTPSHQVTQMGQEVILRCVPISNHLYFYWYRQILGQKVEFLVSFYNNEISEKSEIFDDQFSVERPDGSNFTLKIRSTKLEDSAMYFCASREGTSGDYEQYFGPGTRLTVT.

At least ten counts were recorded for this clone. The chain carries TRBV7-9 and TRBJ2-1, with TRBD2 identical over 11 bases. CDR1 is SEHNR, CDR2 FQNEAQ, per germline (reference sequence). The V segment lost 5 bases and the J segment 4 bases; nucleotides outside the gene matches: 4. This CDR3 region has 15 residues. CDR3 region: CASSPSGRYYNEQFF. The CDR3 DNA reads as TGTGCCAGCAGCCCTAGCGGGAGGTATTACAATGAGCAGTTCTTC.

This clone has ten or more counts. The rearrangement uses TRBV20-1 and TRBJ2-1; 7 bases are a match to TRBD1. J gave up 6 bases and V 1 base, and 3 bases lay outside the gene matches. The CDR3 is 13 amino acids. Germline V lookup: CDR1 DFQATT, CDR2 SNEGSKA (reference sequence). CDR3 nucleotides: TGCAGTGCTAGAGGACAGGGTGGCAATGAGCAGTTCTTC. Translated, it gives CSARGQGGNEQFF.

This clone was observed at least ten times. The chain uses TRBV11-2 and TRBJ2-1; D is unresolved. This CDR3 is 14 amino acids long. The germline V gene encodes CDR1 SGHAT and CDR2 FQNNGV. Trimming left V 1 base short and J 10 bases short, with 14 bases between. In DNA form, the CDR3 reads TGTGCCAGCAGCTTAGGGACCGCGATCAACGAGCAGTTCTTC. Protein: CASSLGTAINEQFF.

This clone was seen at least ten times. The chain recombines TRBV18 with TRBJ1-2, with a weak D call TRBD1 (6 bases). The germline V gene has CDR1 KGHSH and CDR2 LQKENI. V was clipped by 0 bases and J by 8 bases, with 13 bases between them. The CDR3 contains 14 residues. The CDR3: CASSPPDRRRGYTF. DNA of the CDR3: TGTGCCAGCTCACCACCAGACAGGAGACGGGGCTACACCTTC.

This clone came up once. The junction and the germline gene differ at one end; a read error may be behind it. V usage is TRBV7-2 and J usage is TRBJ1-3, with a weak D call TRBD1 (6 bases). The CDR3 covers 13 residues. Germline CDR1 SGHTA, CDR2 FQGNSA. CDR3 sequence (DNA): TGTGCCAGCGTACAGGGCTCTGTAAACACCATATATTTT. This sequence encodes CASVQGSVNTIYF.

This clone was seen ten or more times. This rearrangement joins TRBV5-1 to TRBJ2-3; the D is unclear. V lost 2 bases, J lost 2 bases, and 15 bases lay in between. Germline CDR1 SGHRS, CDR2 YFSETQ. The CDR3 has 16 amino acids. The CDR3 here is CASSFIRARDTDTQYF. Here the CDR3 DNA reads TGCGCCAGCAGCTTTATCCGGGCTAGAGACACAGATACGCAGTATTTT.